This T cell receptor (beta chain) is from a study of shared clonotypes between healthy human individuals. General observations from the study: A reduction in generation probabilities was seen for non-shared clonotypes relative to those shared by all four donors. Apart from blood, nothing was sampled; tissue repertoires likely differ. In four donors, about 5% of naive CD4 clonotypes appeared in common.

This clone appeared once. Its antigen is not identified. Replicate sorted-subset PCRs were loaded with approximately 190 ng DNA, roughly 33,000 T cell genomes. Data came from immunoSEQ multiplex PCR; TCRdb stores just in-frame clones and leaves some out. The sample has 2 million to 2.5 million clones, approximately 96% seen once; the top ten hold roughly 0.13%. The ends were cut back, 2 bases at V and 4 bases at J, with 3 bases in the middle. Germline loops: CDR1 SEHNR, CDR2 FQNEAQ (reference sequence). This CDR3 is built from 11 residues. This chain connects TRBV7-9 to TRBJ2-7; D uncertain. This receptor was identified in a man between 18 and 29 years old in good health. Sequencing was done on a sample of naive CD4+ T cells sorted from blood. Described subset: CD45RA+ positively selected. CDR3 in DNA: TGTGCCAGCAGCTTAAAATACGAGCAGTACTTC. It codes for CASSLKYEQYF.